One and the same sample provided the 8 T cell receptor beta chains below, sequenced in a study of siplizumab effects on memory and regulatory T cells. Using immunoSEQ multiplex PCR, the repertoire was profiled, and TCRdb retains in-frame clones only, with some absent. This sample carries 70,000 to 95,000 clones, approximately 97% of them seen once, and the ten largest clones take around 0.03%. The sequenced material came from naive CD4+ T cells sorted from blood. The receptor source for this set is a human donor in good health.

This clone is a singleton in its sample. CDR3 nucleotide sequence: TGTGCCAGCAGTGCGGAGGTGGCCCTGGGCGAGCAGTACTTC. Protein: CASSAEVALGEQYF. This chain links TRBV6-1 with TRBJ2-7; the D gene is possibly TRBD2 (5 bases). Germline CDR1 is MNHNS and CDR2 is SASEGT. The CDR3 contains 14 residues. Trimming shortened V by 4 bases and J by 6 bases, and 16 bases separated the two germline ends.

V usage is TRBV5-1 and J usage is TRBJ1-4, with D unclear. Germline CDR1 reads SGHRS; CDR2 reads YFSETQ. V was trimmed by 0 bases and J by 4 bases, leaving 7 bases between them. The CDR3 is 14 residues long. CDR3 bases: TGCGCCAGCAGCTTGGAACAGAATAATGAAAAACTGTTTTTT. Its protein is CASSLEQNNEKLFF.

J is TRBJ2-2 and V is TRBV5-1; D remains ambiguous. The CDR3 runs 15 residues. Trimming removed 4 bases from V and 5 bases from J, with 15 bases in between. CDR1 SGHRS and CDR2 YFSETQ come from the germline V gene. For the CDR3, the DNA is TGCGCCAGCAGCCTCTCAACTCGAGGTACCGGGGAGCTGTTTTTT. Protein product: CASSLSTRGTGELFF.

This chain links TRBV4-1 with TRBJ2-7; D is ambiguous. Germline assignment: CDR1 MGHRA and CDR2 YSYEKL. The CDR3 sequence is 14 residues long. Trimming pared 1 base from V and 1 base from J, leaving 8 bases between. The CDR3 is CASSQGAPSYEQYF. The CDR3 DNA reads TGCGCCAGCAGCCAAGGGGCCCCGTCCTACGAGCAGTACTTC.

In DNA, the CDR3 is TGTGCCAGCAGTTTTCAACGGTTCACTGAAGCTTTCTTT. Its protein product is CASSFQRFTEAFF. V gene TRBV27 combines with J gene TRBJ1-1; no reliable D call. V was cut by 3 bases and J by 4 bases, with 9 bases left in between. From germline, CDR1 is MNHEY and CDR2 SMNVEV (reference sequence). The CDR3 contains 13 residues.

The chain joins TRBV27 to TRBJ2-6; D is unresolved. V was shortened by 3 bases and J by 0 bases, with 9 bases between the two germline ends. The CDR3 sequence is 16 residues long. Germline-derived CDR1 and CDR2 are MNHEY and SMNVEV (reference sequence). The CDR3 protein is CASSFGPSSGANVLTF. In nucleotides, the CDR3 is TGTGCCAGCAGTTTTGGACCTTCCTCTGGGGCCAACGTCCTGACTTTC.

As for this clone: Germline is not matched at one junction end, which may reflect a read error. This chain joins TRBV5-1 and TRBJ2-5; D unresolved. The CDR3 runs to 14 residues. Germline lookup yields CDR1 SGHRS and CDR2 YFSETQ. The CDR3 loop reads CASSLTSEQGTQYF. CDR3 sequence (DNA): TGCGCCAGCAGCTTGACGTCAGAACAAGGGACCCAGTACTTC.

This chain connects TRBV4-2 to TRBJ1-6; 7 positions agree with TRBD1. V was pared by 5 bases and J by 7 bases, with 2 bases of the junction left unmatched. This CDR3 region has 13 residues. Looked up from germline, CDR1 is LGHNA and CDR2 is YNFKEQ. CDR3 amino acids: CASSLDRNSPLHF. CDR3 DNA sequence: TGTGCCAGCAGCTTGGACAGGAATTCACCCCTCCACTTT.